The sequence of this T cell receptor (beta chain) was determined in a study of shared clonotypes between healthy human individuals. This clone occurred once. Per the germline V gene, CDR1 is LGHNT and CDR2 is FRNRAP. V shed 0 bases and J shed 1 base, with 18 bases lying between them. The CDR3 runs 18 residues. The table came from immunoSEQ multiplex PCR; TCRdb's copy has only in-frame clones and leaves some out. The repertoire includes some 1,900,000 clones, 85% to 95% of them detected once, and roughly 1% sits in the top ten. Terminally differentiated effector memory CD45RA+ cells were left out of the naive CD8 fraction, which was CD45RO-negative and positively selected for CCR7.

This chain joins TRBV12-5 and TRBJ1-1; D might be TRBD1 (6 bases). The sequenced material came from naive CD8+ T cells sorted from blood. This TCR was recovered from a man in his late teens or twenties in good health. The CDR3 is CASGLVQVQGSGNTEAFF. CDR3 in DNA: TGTGCTAGTGGTTTGGTCCAAGTCCAGGGGAGTGGGAACACTGAAGCTTTCTTT.